Sequencing of this T cell receptor (beta chain) was carried out in a study of cytomegalovirus exposure and HLA in healthy donors. Study-level results: The study labeled about 160 TCR beta chains cytomegalovirus-associated. V- and J-gene trimming in TCR beta was tied to a missense DCLRE1C variant by an analysis performed later. The productive fraction for most TCR beta V segments was about 87% or about 30% in an earlier analysis.

V was shortened by 2 bases and J by 8 bases, with 18 bases between the two germline ends. CDR3 length: 15 residues. Germline V gene data show CDR1 as ENHRY and CDR2 as SYGVKD. Points on this clone: Its specificity is not known.

This PCR relied on a set of 60 Vbeta primers and 13 Jbeta primers. Authors' data handling: As a later analysis found, there were 78 million or so unique TCR beta chains, of which roughly 11 million were shared. The method was immunoSEQ multiplex PCR; TCRdb's version includes in-frame clones alone and lacks a portion of them. V and J calls and clone size follow that table, whereas D and trimming were derived from the DNA. The data hold roughly 55,000 clones, with roughly 74% observed a single time. Sequences were obtained from PBMCs. The gene calls are TRBV10-3 and TRBJ1-2, with D maybe TRBD1 (6 bases). The TCR sequence derives from a man between 35 and 55 years old in good health and CMV-seropositive. In DNA form, the CDR3 reads TGTGCCATCAGTGAGCACACCTTTGGACAGTTGGGCTACACCTTC. Its protein product is CAISEHTFGQLGYTF.